There are a few counts of the clone carrying this T cell receptor beta chain. Its antigen is currently unknown. The sample belongs to a study of T-cell reconstitution after alpha-beta-depleted transplantation in children. Study-level results: Among T cells one year after transplant, newly produced cells accounted for most counts and diversity. Recipient T cells and thymic progenitors that survived were the source of the high TCRbeta diversity seen at day 60 in some patients. Reportedly, alpha-beta T cells present about two months post-transplant originated from several hundred expanded clones of graft origin.

A library of TCRbeta sequences, prepared with unique molecular identifiers, was generated. TCRdb redid the calling of the PCR reads with MiXCR, one entry per CDR3 protein. The sample holds under 450,000 distinct CDR3 sequences, 15% to 20% seen once. This sequence originates from a boy under two years old who had a stem cell transplant for Wiskott-Aldrich syndrome, so the T cells may come from the graft donor. The sequenced sample was PBMCs, mostly from graft donor cells, obtained 360 days after TCRalphabeta/CD19-depleted stem cell transplant.

Written as DNA, the CDR3 is TGCGCCAGCAGCTTGGCCCCGAACTACGAGCAGTACTTC. This encodes CASSLAPNYEQYF. The chain couples TRBV5-1 to TRBJ2-7; no firm D call. The CDR3 has 13 residues. From germline, CDR1 is SGHRS and CDR2 YFSETQ. Trimming cost V 0 bases and J 3 bases, with 7 bases left between them.